This is a list of T cell receptor beta chains from one sample in a study of chemoradiotherapy in HPV16-positive cancers. Libraries were prepared by immunoSEQ multiplex PCR; TCRdb keeps only in-frame clonotypes and omits some of them. The data show approximately 15,000 clones, with roughly 74% seen just once and about 9.1% held by the top ten. The sample here was taken from a patient who underwent chemoradiotherapy. The receptor source for this set is a human donor with HPV-associated anogenital cancer. CDR3s include the opening cysteine and the closing phenylalanine or tryptophan. A D gene is named only where the DNA matches it firmly. Clone size is stated in some rows and not others, as once, few, many or a class when expanded.

V gene	J gene	clone size	D gene	CDR3 protein	CDR3 DNA
TRBV15	TRBJ2-1	once	.	CATSTDPGGYNEQFF	TGTGCCACCAGCACGGACCCCGGGGGCTACAATGAGCAGTTCTTC
TRBV10-2	TRBJ1-3	.	.	CASRTDSSGNTIYF	TGCGCCAGCAGGACGGACAGCTCTGGAAACACCATATATTTT
TRBV5-4	TRBJ1-1	.	.	CASSLARANTEAFF	TGTGCCAGCAGCTTGGCGAGGGCTAACACTGAAGCTTTCTTT
TRBV2	TRBJ2-5	.	TRBD2	CASRRLAGVLGETQYF	TGTGCCAGCAGGAGACTAGCGGGAGTACTAGGAGAGACCCAGTACTTC
TRBV19	TRBJ2-5	.	.	CASSISSSQETQYF	TGTGCCAGTAGTATAAGTAGCAGCCAAGAGACCCAGTACTTC
TRBV16	TRBJ2-1	.	TRBD2	CASSQRTSGTNEQFF	TGTGCCAGCAGCCAAAGGACTAGCGGGACTAATGAGCAGTTCTTC
TRBV11-3	TRBJ2-2	.	TRBD2	CASSLVSVRGLAITGELFF	TGTGCCAGCAGCTTAGTGTCTGTCAGGGGACTAGCGATAACCGGGGAGCTGTTTTTT
TRBV5-4	TRBJ2-3	.	.	CASSLDGSISDTQYF	TGTGCCAGCAGCTTGGACGGCTCCATCTCAGATACGCAGTATTTT
TRBV6-5	TRBJ2-5	once	.	CASSTRETQYF	TGTGCCAGCAGTACCCGAGAGACCCAGTACTTC
TRBV13	TRBJ1-2	few	.	CASSPGRMVDTF	TGTGCCAGCAGCCCAGGACGTATGGTCGACACCTTC
TRBV28	TRBJ1-2	.	.	CASNPGHTPNYGYTF	TGTGCCAGCAACCCAGGCCACACCCCTAACTATGGCTACACCTTC
TRBV7-8	TRBJ1-1	.	.	CASSLGASRTEAFF	TGTGCCAGCAGCTTAGGAGCGAGTAGGACTGAAGCTTTCTTT
TRBV30	TRBJ1-3	.	.	CAWSTLGHLGGNTIYF	TGTGCCTGGAGTACGCTCGGACATCTTGGTGGAAACACCATATATTTT
TRBV6-4	TRBJ2-5	.	.	CASSDSGETKQPQETQYF	TGTGCCAGCAGTGACTCAGGGGAGACCAAGCAACCCCAAGAGACCCAGTACTTC
TRBV27	TRBJ2-3	.	.	CASNNGVVQYF	TGTGCCAGCAATAATGGGGTGGTGCAGTATTTT
TRBV6-1	TRBJ1-2	.	.	CASREATPGSGYTF	TGTGCCAGCAGGGAGGCGACTCCCGGGAGTGGCTACACCTTC
TRBV11-3	TRBJ2-5	medium-sized	TRBD2	CASTTRTSGQETQYF	TGTGCCAGCACCACTCGGACTAGCGGCCAAGAGACCCAGTACTTC
TRBV5-4	TRBJ2-1	.	TRBD2	CASSSGLAGYNEQFF	TGTGCCAGCAGCTCCGGACTAGCGGGATACAATGAGCAGTTCTTC
TRBV7-6	TRBJ2-4	.	.	CASSLGTTYSLAKNIQYF	TGTGCCAGCAGCTTAGGGACAACTTATTCACTAGCCAAAAACATTCAGTACTTC
TRBV23-1	TRBJ2-7	.	TRBD1	CASSPEGTGLSYEQYF	TGCGCCAGCAGTCCTGAGGGGACAGGGCTGTCCTACGAGCAGTACTTC